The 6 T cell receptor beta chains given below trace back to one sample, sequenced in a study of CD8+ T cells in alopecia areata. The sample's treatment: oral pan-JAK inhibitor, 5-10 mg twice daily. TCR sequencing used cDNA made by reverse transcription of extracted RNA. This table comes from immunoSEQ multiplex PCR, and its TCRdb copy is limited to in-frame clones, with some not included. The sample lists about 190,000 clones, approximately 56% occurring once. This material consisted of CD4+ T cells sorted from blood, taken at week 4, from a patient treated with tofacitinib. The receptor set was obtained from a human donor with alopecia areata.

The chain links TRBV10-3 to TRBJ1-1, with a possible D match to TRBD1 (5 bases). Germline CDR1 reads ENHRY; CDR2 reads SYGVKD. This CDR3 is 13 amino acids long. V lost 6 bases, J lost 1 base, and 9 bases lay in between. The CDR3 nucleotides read TGTGCCATCAGGGTTGGGGGGAACACTGAAGCTTTCTTT. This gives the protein CAIRVGGNTEAFF.

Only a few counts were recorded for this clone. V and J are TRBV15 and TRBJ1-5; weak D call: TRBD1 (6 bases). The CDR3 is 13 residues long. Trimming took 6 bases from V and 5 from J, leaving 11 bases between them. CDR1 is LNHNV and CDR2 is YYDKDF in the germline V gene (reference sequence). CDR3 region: CATSLGGDQPQHF. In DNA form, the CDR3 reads TGTGCCACCAGTCTAGGGGGAGATCAGCCCCAGCATTTT.

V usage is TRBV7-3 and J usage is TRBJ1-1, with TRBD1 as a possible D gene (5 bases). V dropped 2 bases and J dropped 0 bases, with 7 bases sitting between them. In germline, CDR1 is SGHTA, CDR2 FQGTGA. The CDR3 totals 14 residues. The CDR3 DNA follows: TGTGCCAGCAGCTTAGAGGGGTTGAACACTGAAGCTTTCTTT. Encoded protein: CASSLEGLNTEAFF.

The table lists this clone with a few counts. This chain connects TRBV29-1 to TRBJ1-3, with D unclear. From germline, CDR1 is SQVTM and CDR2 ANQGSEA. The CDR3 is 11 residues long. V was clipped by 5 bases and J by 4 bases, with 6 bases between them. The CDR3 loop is CSVTSGNTIYF. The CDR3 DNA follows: TGCAGCGTTACGTCCGGAAACACCATATATTTT.

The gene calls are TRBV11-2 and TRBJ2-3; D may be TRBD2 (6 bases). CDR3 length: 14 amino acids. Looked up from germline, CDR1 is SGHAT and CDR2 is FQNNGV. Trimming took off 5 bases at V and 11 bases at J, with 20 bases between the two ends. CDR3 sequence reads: CASSVAPGAVRQYF. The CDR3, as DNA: TGTGCCAGCAGCGTAGCCCCGGGAGCGGTTAGGCAGTATTTT.

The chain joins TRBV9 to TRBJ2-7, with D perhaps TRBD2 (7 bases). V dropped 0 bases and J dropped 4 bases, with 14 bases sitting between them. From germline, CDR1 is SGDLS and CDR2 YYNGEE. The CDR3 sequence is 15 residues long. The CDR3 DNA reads TGTGCCAGCAGCGTAGGGGGGCTAGCGGAGTACGAGCAGTACTTC. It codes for CASSVGGLAEYEQYF.